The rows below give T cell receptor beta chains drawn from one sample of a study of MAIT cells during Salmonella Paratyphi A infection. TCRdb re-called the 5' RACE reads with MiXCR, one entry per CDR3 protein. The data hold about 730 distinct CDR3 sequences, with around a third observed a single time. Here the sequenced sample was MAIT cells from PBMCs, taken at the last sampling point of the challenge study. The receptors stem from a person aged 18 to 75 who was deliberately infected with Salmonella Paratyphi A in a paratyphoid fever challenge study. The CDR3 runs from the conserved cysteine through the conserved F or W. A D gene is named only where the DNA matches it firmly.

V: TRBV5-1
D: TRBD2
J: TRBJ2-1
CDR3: CASSAGLAGASSYNEQFF

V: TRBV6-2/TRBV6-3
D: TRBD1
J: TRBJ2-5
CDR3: CASSYGQGSETQYF

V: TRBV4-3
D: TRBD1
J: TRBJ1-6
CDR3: CASSQDPGTGGSPLHF

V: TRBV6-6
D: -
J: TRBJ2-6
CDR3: CASSYNPGSGANVLTF

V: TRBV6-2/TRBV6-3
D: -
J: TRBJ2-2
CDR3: CATSTGADTGELFF

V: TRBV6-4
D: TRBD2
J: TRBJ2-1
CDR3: CASSRVAGGNNEQFF

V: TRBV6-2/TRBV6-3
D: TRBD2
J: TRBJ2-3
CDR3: CASRPTAGVFSDTQYF

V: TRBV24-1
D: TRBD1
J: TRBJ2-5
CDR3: CATREGQGDQETQYF

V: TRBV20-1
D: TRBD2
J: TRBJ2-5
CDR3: CSARAVLTGTSGRETQYF

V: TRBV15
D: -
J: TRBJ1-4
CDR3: CATSRDFGGGNEKLFF

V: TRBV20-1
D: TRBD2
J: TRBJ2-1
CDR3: CSARGLAGNEQFF

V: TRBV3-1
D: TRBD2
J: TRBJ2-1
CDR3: CASSPTWGSGGVEQFF

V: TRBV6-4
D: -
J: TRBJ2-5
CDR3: CASSRTPDQETQYF

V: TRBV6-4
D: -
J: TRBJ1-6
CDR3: CASSATGTSGSPLHF

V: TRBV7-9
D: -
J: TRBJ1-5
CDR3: CASSPRGGGNQPQHF

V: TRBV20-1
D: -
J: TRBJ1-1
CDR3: CSASPVSYMNTEAFF

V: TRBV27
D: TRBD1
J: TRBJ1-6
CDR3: CASGTATNSPLHF

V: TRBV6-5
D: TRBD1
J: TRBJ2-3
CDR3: CASSYGTGETDTQYF

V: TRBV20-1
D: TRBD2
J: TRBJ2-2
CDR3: CSAPRLAGDSGELFF

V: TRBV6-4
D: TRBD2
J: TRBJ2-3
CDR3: CASSETSGGTDTQYF

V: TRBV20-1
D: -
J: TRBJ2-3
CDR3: CSARDIDSRTDTQYF

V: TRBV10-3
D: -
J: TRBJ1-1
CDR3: CAISESGEVAEAFF

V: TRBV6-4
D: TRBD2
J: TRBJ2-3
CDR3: CASSDGGGPGDTQYF

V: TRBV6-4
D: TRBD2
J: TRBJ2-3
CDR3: CASSDSGGATDTQYF

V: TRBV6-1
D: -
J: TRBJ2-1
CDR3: CASSEAQHNEQFF

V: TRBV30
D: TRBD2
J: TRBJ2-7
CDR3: CAWSDLAGPYEQYF

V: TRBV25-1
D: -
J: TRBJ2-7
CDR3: CASSAGQSDYGEQYF

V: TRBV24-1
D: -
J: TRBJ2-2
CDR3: CATSSAGADTGELFF

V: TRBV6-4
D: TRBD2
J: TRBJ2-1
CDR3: CASSDGTSGNNEQFF